This TCR beta chain was sequenced during a study of T-cell memory formation after mild COVID-19. Study information: The study found TCR clusters largely donor specific.

TCRdb ran MiXCR on the 5' RACE reads and lists one entry per CDR3 protein. The sample contains approximately 48,000 distinct CDR3 sequences, 7.3% of which appear only once. A remark on this clonotype: The antigen is undetermined.

Trimming cost V 5 bases and J 5 bases, with 9 bases left between them. The CDR3 has 13 amino acids. Germline V gene data show CDR1 as LNHDA and CDR2 as SQIVND (reference sequence). Whole-study findings and limits: Cross-reactive memory apparently joined, as some responding clones appeared in pre-infection memory. Day 15 to 85 contractors were CD4/CD8 balanced; later expanders leaned CD4+. Contracting CD4+ clones lay largely in CM and EM, with CD8+ ones residing in EMRA.

This sequence originates from a man aged 18-30 years who had mild COVID-19 (a few samples of this study predate the infection). Cell type and time point are not known. Material for sequencing was PBMCs or a T cell subset sorted from them (not recorded which). The J gene is TRBJ1-4, the V gene TRBV19; no reliable D call. The CDR3 DNA is TGTGCCAGTAGTGACCACTACAATGAAAAACTGTTTTTT. It specifies CASSDHYNEKLFF. The full variable domain, in which reference TRBV19 and TRBJ1-4 provide the parts outside the CDR3, is DGGITQSPKYLFRKEGQNVTLSCEQNLNHDAMYWYRQDPGQGLRLIYYSQIVNDFQKGDIAEGYSVSREKKESFPLTVTSAQKNPTAFYLCASSDHYNEKLFFGSGTQLSVL.